Below are 20 T cell receptor beta chains sequenced from a single sample in a study of cytomegalovirus exposure and HLA in healthy donors. Researchers ran the PCR with 60 Vbeta and 13 Jbeta primers. TCRdb keeps only in-frame clones here, not all; method: immunoSEQ multiplex PCR. Counted here are about 200,000 clones, approximately 79% occurring once; the ten biggest clones make up around 1.7%. The material sequenced was PBMCs. These receptor sequences come from a man aged 45-60 years in good health and CMV-seronegative.

This clone was recorded once. The genes are TRBV9 and TRBJ2-5; TRBD1 is a possible D gene (6 bases). The V end was cut by 3 bases, the J end by 5 bases, with 14 bases between. CDR1 SGDLS and CDR2 YYNGEE come from the germline V gene. The CDR3 totals 14 residues. CDR3 bases: TGTGCCAGCAGCGCCCGACTAAGGGGGGAGACCCAGTACTTC. Protein: CASSARLRGETQYF.

V gene TRBV2 combines with J gene TRBJ2-2; the D is unclear. The CDR3 is 14 amino acids. Trimming left V 0 bases short and J 1 base short, with 3 bases between. Germline values: CDR1 SNHLY, CDR2 FYNNEI. The CDR3: CASSEARNTGELFF. CDR3 in DNA: TGTGCCAGCAGTGAAGCGCGGAACACCGGGGAGCTGTTTTTT.

This chain links TRBV9 with TRBJ2-3, with D unclear. V lost 4 bases, J lost 6 bases, and 18 bases lay in between. Looked up from germline, CDR1 is SGDLS and CDR2 is YYNGEE. The CDR3 extends over 15 amino acids. CDR3 protein: CASSYRPTASDTQYF. In DNA, the CDR3 is TGTGCCAGCAGCTACCGACCGACTGCGTCGGATACGCAGTATTTT.

The J gene is TRBJ2-1, the V gene TRBV30; 12 nucleotides line up with TRBD1. The CDR3 is made up of 13 amino acids. Germline V gene data show CDR1 as GTSNPN and CDR2 as SVGIG (reference sequence). The V gene end was trimmed by 4 bases and the J gene end by 9 bases; junction bases not matched to a gene: 4. CDR3 bases: TGTGCCTGGACGGGACAGGGGGCCGGTGAGCAGTTCTTC. This codes for CAWTGQGAGEQFF.

The J gene is TRBJ2-3, the V gene TRBV10-3, with TRBD2 as a possible D gene (6 bases). Germline assignment: CDR1 ENHRY and CDR2 SYGVKD. The length of the CDR3 is 13 residues. V lost 4 bases and J lost 6, with 11 bases in between. CDR3 loop: CAISVDYMDTQYF. The CDR3 coding sequence is TGTGCCATCAGTGTGGACTATATGGATACGCAGTATTTT.

V usage is TRBV18 and J usage is TRBJ2-3; 9 bases are a match to TRBD1. In germline, CDR1 is KGHSH, CDR2 LQKENI. This CDR3 has 18 residues. Trimming at V came to 6 bases and at J to 5 bases, leaving 18 bases not matched to a gene. CDR3 sequence: CASSRLQGARDRKDTQYF. CDR3 bases: TGTGCCAGCTCTCGATTACAGGGGGCGCGGGACAGGAAAGATACGCAGTATTTT.

The chain employs TRBV6-4 and TRBJ1-1; 7 nucleotides line up with TRBD1. Germline CDR1 reads MRHNA; CDR2 reads SNTAGT. V shed 9 bases and J 4 bases; nucleotides not matched to a gene: 11. CDR3 length: 14 residues. The CDR3 nucleotides read TGTGCCAGACAGGGGCCCGCCTTGGGCACTGAAGCTTTCTTT. This sequence encodes CARQGPALGTEAFF.

The rearrangement links TRBV19 to TRBJ2-5, with D tentatively TRBD1 (6 bases). V was cut by 6 bases and J by 5 bases, with 19 bases left in between. From germline, CDR1 is LNHDA and CDR2 SQIVND (reference sequence). The CDR3 sequence is 15 residues long. The CDR3 nucleotides are TGTGCCAGTAGCACTCCCGACAGGAACCGGGAGACCCAGTACTTC. Protein sequence: CASSTPDRNRETQYF.

This clone was counted a single time. The chain employs TRBV6-5 and TRBJ2-7; 9 nucleotides agree with TRBD1. The CDR3 covers 14 residues. The J segment lost 1 base and the V segment lost 7 bases, leaving 5 bases of the junction unmatched. Germline assignment: CDR1 MNHEY and CDR2 SVGAGI. The CDR3 DNA sequence: TGTGCCAGCACAGACAGGGGGGGGTCCTACGAGCAGTACTTC. This translates into CASTDRGGSYEQYF.

The chain couples TRBV2 to TRBJ1-1; D is uncertain. The CDR3 length is 13 residues. The germline CDR1 and CDR2 sequences are SNHLY and FYNNEI. Trimming cost V 6 bases and J 1 base, with 9 bases left between them. This chain's CDR3 is CASSEHENTEAFF. CDR3 nucleotides: TGTGCCAGCAGCGAGCACGAGAACACTGAAGCTTTCTTT.

The chain carries TRBV5-6 and TRBJ2-3; the match to TRBD2 covers 11 bases. The CDR3 has 17 residues. Germline CDR1 and CDR2: SGHDT and YYEEEE. V shed 4 bases, J shed 4 bases, and the junction held 11 bases outside the gene matches. CDR3: CASSRRLAGKWADTQYF. The CDR3 region has the DNA TGTGCCAGCAGCCGACGACTAGCGGGAAAGTGGGCAGATACGCAGTATTTT. Based on the CDR3 plus reference TRBV5-6 and TRBJ2-3, the full variable domain is DAGVTQSPTHLIKTRGQQVTLRCSPKSGHDTVSWYQQALGQGPQFIFQYYEEEERQRGNFPDRFSGHQFPNYSSELNVNALLLGDSALYLCASSRRLAGKWADTQYFGPGTRLTVL.

This chain links TRBV7-9 with TRBJ2-1; 10 bases align to TRBD2. This CDR3 has 14 residues. The germline gives CDR1 SEHNR, CDR2 FQNEAQ (reference sequence). Losses at the gene ends were 4 bases for V and 9 bases for J; bases not matched to a gene: 6. The CDR3 loop is CASSYLGTSVEQFF. The CDR3 DNA reads TGTGCCAGCAGCTACCTCGGGACTAGCGTTGAGCAGTTCTTC.

This chain joins TRBV27 and TRBJ2-3, with 15 positions matching TRBD2. Germline loops: CDR1 MNHEY, CDR2 SMNVEV (reference sequence). The CDR3 is 22 residues long. V shed 1 base and J 3 bases; nucleotides not matched to a gene: 17. The CDR3 DNA sequence: TGTGCCAGCAGTTTATATTTCCCCAGGACTAGCGGGAGGGCATTCGGTACAGATACGCAGTATTTT. It encodes CASSLYFPRTSGRAFGTDTQYF.

The gene calls are TRBV27 and TRBJ2-1; no reliable D call. The germline V and J ends were trimmed by 1 base and 8 bases, with 9 bases remaining between them. The CDR3 length is 13 residues. Germline assignment: CDR1 MNHEY and CDR2 SMNVEV (reference sequence). CDR3 protein: CASSLWSSHEQFF. The CDR3 bases are TGTGCCAGCAGTTTATGGTCGAGCCATGAGCAGTTCTTC.

The chain couples TRBV6-4 to TRBJ2-1; the match to TRBD2 covers 10 bases. The ends lost 3 bases at V and 10 bases at J; junction bases unmatched: 9. The CDR3 contains 15 residues. Germline assignment: CDR1 MRHNA and CDR2 SNTAGT. Written as DNA, the CDR3 is TGTGCCAGCAGTGAAGTGCTAGCGGGAGCGGGGGAGCAGTTCTTC. It yields the protein CASSEVLAGAGEQFF.

V and J are TRBV16 and TRBJ2-7, with TRBD2 as a possible D gene (5 bases). Germline loops: CDR1 KGHSY, CDR2 FQNENV. The CDR3 is 12 amino acids. The germline V and J ends were trimmed by 0 bases and 7 bases, with 7 bases remaining between them. The CDR3 DNA reads as TGTGCCAGCAGCCAATCAAGGAGGGAGCAGTACTTC. Residues: CASSQSRREQYF.

The J gene is TRBJ1-5, the V gene TRBV28; no definite D call. Germline CDR1 reads MDHEN; CDR2 reads SYDVKM. The CDR3 is made up of 13 amino acids. V was pared by 6 bases and J by 0 bases, with 6 bases between. The CDR3 DNA reads as TGTGCCAGCAGGAGTTATAGCAATCAGCCCCAGCATTTT. This codes for CASRSYSNQPQHF.

This clone was seen a few times. This rearrangement joins TRBV4-1 to TRBJ2-1; 7 bases line up with TRBD1. The CDR3 is made up of 16 amino acids. Germline CDR1 is MGHRA and CDR2 is YSYEKL. Germline trimming cut 4 bases from V and 3 bases from J; bases unmatched to any gene: 9. Here the CDR3 reads CASSRVTGFIYNEQFF. The CDR3 DNA follows: TGCGCCAGCAGCCGGGTGACAGGGTTCATCTACAATGAGCAGTTCTTC.

The CDR3 nucleotides read TGTGCCAGCTCACCTTTCGGACAGGGGGGGAGCATGGTCACAGATACGCAGTATTTT. Translation: CASSPFGQGGSMVTDTQYF. This chain uses TRBV18 with TRBJ2-3; 10 bases map to TRBD1. Germline loops: CDR1 KGHSH, CDR2 LQKENI. With 3 bases clipped from V and 2 bases from J, the junction kept 14 bases outside the gene matches. The CDR3 covers 19 residues.

The chain recombines TRBV7-2 with TRBJ2-1; TRBD2 might be the D (6 bases). This CDR3 comprises 14 residues. Deletions cut 4 bases from V and 8 bases from J, with 15 bases between. Germline V gene lookup returns CDR1 SGHTA and CDR2 FQGNSA. The CDR3 spells CASSSPDGGHEQFF. The CDR3 nucleotides read TGTGCCAGCAGCTCCCCGGACGGGGGTCATGAGCAGTTCTTC.